This T cell receptor (beta chain) was recovered during a study of T cell responses to AZD1222 COVID-19 vaccine. Only one count was recorded for this clone. Germline V CDR1 and CDR2: LGHDT, YNNKEL (reference sequence). V dropped 1 base and J dropped 6; count of bases not matched to a gene: 6. CDR3 length: 15 amino acids. Method: immunoSEQ multiplex PCR; TCRdb's copy keeps in-frame clones and lacks some. The sample lists about 140,000 clones, approximately 90% occurring once. The sample was peripheral blood, taken on day 0 of AZD1222 vaccination. The V call is TRBV3-1 (or the pseudogene TRBV3-2), the J call TRBJ2-3; 8 bases map to TRBD2. This clonotype originated in an adult in good health. This chain's CDR3 is CASSQVVAGSDTQYF. In nucleotides, the CDR3 is TGTGCCAGCAGCCAAGTTGTAGCGGGGTCCGATACGCAGTATTTT.